This T cell receptor beta chain was identified in a study of molecular identifiers for immune sequencing clone quantification. Study-wide results and limits: Detection of one spiked Jurkat cell's TCR RNA reportedly worked in 1 million or so naive cells.

CDR3 size: 15 residues. CDR1 and CDR2 (germline): SEHNR, FQNEAQ (reference sequence). A single record per CDR3 protein comes from TCRdb applying MiXCR to the PCR reads. Among under 800,000 distinct CDR3 sequences, roughly 25% were seen once, and the ten largest hold 0.75% to 0.8%. In the case of this clonotype: Its cognate antigen is unknown. Mismatch with germline at one junction end may stem from a read error.

This TCR derives from a human donor in good health. Some libraries in this study had Jurkat cell RNA spiked in. Sequenced input: naive CD8+ T cells from blood, with Jurkat cell RNA spiked in. Subset here: FACS-sorted CD8+CD4-CCR7+CD45RA+ naive T cells. This sequence joins TRBV7-9 and TRBJ2-5; D possibly uses TRBD1 or TRBD2 (5 bases each). The CDR3 protein is CASSRPGPYQVTQYF. The CDR3 DNA is TGTGCCAGCAGTCGACCGGGACCCTACCAAGTGACCCAGTACTTC.